This T cell receptor (beta chain) was captured by sequencing in a study of OX40 agonist ivuxolimab in advanced cancers. Sequenced by immunoSEQ multiplex PCR; TCRdb stores in-frame clones only, minus some. The sample includes 30,000 to 45,000 clones, around 89% of them seen just once. Comments on this clone: The antigen remains unidentified.

General study findings and limits: Expanded clones were, on average, more numerous in CD8+ T cells than in CD4+.

Trimming cost V 6 bases and J 2 bases, with 14 bases left between them. Germline CDR1 MGHRA, CDR2 YSYEKL. The CDR3 spans 15 residues. The receptor's source is an adult with an advanced solid tumor such as melanoma, head and neck, liver or kidney cancer. The rearrangement joins TRBV4-1 to TRBJ1-3, with D perhaps TRBD1 (6 bases). This sample comprised CD4+ or CD8+ T cells sorted from blood, obtained in a trial of the OX40 agonist ivuxolimab. CDR3 bases: TGCGCCAGCAGACTCGGACAGTCCCCTGGAAACACCATATATTTT. This gives the protein CASRLGQSPGNTIYF.